The source of this T cell receptor (beta chain) is a study of T cells in Graves' hyperthyroidism and ophthalmopathy (dated by TCRdb to about 2019). For context, the study as a whole: Peripheral blood was sampled at the time of initial diagnosis, prior to any treatment. After sampling, hyperthyroidism patients received methimazole starting at 30 mg daily, and ophthalmopathy patients received high-dose intravenous methylprednisolone. Prospective prediction of ophthalmopathy was tested in an independent validation cohort of 18 to 20 hyperthyroidism patients and around 16 patients who later progressed to ophthalmopathy. The paper describes TCR Vbeta CDR3 sequencing of 140 or so peripheral blood samples, made up of 43 ophthalmopathy patients, around 73 hyperthyroidism patients and 17 progressor patients. A discovery cohort of approximately 97 patients, approximately 45 with Graves' ophthalmopathy and 57 with stable Graves' hyperthyroidism, was used to find distinguishing TCR V-J signatures. For training and testing, the 80 to 100 patients in the discovery cohort were randomly divided in a 7:3 ratio. Thyroid tissue and blood T-cell repertoires from over 5 Graves' hyperthyroidism patients were also compared in the study.

In the ophthalmopathy patients, disease was moderately to severely active, with a Clinical Activity Score of 3 or more, a NOSPECS grade of 4 or more, and a duration of less than 3 months. Any patient with an uncontrolled infection, another autoimmune disease, pregnancy or lactation was excluded. Diagnoses relied on clinical symptoms, serum thyroxine and TRAb, thyroid ultrasound and orbital computed tomography. Ficoll-Paque density gradient centrifugation was used to isolate PBMCs from about 9.4 ml of fresh peripheral blood. Trizol reagent was used to extract total RNA, and RNA quality was then checked on an Agilent 2100 Bioanalyzer. Remarks on this clonotype: Its binding antigen is unknown. No much larger clone is present one base from it, and per-base qualities are unavailable.

What the study reported, not specific to this receptor: During validation, the model predicted progression to ophthalmopathy a median of around six months ahead of onset, with roughly 65% sensitivity and 72.22% specificity. A 13 V-J signature model separated ophthalmopathy from stable hyperthyroidism, with over 85% sensitivity and just under 84% specificity in cross-validation and 80%/75% in testing. Sample size was not statistically predetermined, and investigators were not blinded to group allocation. Most expanded thyroid clonotypes (frequency above 0.001) were also found in blood, which suggests that blood repertoires may mirror thyroid immune responses.

The TCR beta CDR3 regions were amplified from RNA transcripts. The TCR CDR3 was subjected to a first round of RT-PCR using the HTBI primer set and the Qiagen OneStep RT-PCR kit. The libraries were constructed in a second round of multiplex PCR and then size-selected and purified. The libraries were sequenced on an Illumina HiSeq2000 using paired-end 100 bp reads. The study's own analysis went as follows. SOAPnuke was used to process the raw data, throwing out any read that contained adapters or uncalled bases, had a mean Phred below 15, or lacked an exact constant-primer or identifier match. High-quality paired reads were merged with COPE v1.2.5, and unique nucleotide sequences were defined as clonotypes. MiTCR v1.1 was used to align the clonotypes against IMGT TRBV, TRBD and TRBJ reference segments. Only V-J combinations with frequency above 0.0001, covering 99.2% of repertoires, were analysed. The TCS score was defined as the ratio of F50 (clonal expansion) to E x V (chaos), calculated using BLOSUM62-based TCRdist between CDR3 peptides within each V-J. Welch's t-statistics and random forest reduced 500 to 550 V-J features to 13, which were used in a naive Bayes classifier (R e1071). The Morisita-Horn index was used to measure how similar the thyroid and blood repertoires were. Using fastp trimming at Q25 and MiXCR clonotype assembly, TCRdb reanalyzed the public sequencing data and kept in-frame beta chains. Entries are consolidated by CDR3 protein sequence, retaining the most common genes and DNA. These V and J calls are TCRdb output, not the study's own analysis. Counted in this sample were fewer than 650,000 distinct CDR3 sequences; approximately 15% of them appeared once. About 3.9% of the sample belongs to the ten largest clones.

V is reduced by 2 bases and J by 2 bases, leaving a spacing of 7 bases between them. From cysteine to phenylalanine, the CDR3 is 13 amino acids long. Only the CDR3 DNA stays, 39 bases, in frame from base 1. Per the germline V gene, ENHRY is the CDR1 and SYGVKD is the CDR2. The receptor chain draws on TRBV10-3 and TRBJ2-7, with an unclear D gene assignment. The sequencing input was blood. The sequence was collected from a woman in her thirties or forties with Graves' ophthalmopathy. Here the CDR3 is given as CAISERDPYEQYF. Here is the DNA: TGTGCCATCAGTGAGAGGGATCCCTACGAGCAGTACTTC.